Listed below are T cell receptor beta chains from one sample, sequenced in a study of T cell clonotyping in hematopoietic cell transplantation. Sequencing used immunoSEQ multiplex PCR; TCRdb keeps in-frame clones, though not all of them. The sample holds tens of thousands of clones, approximately 88% seen once. The sequencing input was peripheral blood mononuclear cells. Every receptor here comes from a woman aged 40 to 55 in good health. Some clones in this sample may be carry-over from other donors' samples. Both conserved end residues are part of each CDR3. A D gene is named only where the DNA matches it firmly. A clone size is listed for some rows: how often the clone was seen (once, few, many), or a class if it is expanded.

>TRBD1|.|TRBV7-8|TRBJ2-5
TGTGCCAGCAGCTTACTGGGACAGAGGTCCCAAGAGACCCAGTACTTC
CASSLLGQRSQETQYF
>.|.|TRBV19|TRBJ2-6
TGTGCCAGTACCGCCAATCAGGGATTTACTGGGGCCAACGTCCTGACTTTC
CASTANQGFTGANVLTF
>.|.|TRBV28|TRBJ1-2
TGTGCCAGCAGGATAGCTAACTATGGCTACACCTTC
CASRIANYGYTF
>.|.|TRBV28|TRBJ1-1
TGTGCCAGCAGTTTAGGGTTCAAGGGGTTAGCTTTCTTT
CASSLGFKGLAFF
>TRBD1|once|TRBV4-1|TRBJ1-5
TGCGCCAGCAGCCAAGGACAGGGGGCTGACAATCAGCCCCAGCATTTT
CASSQGQGADNQPQHF
>.|.|TRBV9|TRBJ2-7
TGTGCCAGCAGCGTAGAACGGATTGCCTACGAGCAGTACTTC
CASSVERIAYEQYF
>.|.|TRBV11-2|TRBJ2-7
TGTGCCAGCAGCTTGCGGGGAGGAGCCTACGAGCAGTACTTC
CASSLRGGAYEQYF
>.|.|TRBV19|TRBJ1-1
TGTGCCAGTAGTATAGGTGACAGTCAAGTTGGGGGAGCTTTCTTT
CASSIGDSQVGGAFF
>.|few|TRBV5-6|TRBJ2-7
TGTGCCAGCAGCGCCGGCCGCTACGAGCAGTACTTC
CASSAGRYEQYF
>.|.|TRBV7-3|TRBJ2-5
TGTGCCAGCAGCTTAAGCTTTGAAGAGACCCAGTACTTC
CASSLSFEETQYF
>TRBD1|.|TRBV5-4|TRBJ1-2
TGTGCCAGCAGCTTGGACAGGGGGCCTAACTATGGCTACACCTTC
CASSLDRGPNYGYTF
>TRBD1|.|TRBV5-8|TRBJ1-5
TGTGCCAGCAGCTTGGGTGATTGGGGACAGGCGAATCAGCCCCAGCATTTT
CASSLGDWGQANQPQHF
>.|.|TRBV5-8|TRBJ1-1
TGTGCCAGCAGCTTGAGGGGGGTAAACACTGAAGCTTTCTTT
CASSLRGVNTEAFF
>.|once|TRBV4-1|TRBJ2-7
TGCGCCAGCAGCCACATCTCTAACTCCTACGAGCAGTACTTC
CASSHISNSYEQYF
>TRBD2|.|TRBV28|TRBJ2-7
TGTGCCAGCAGTTCCCCGGGACTAGCCGACGAGCAGTACTTC
CASSSPGLADEQYF
>.|.|TRBV2|TRBJ2-3
TGTGCCAGCAGTGGAGGGGGGACAGATACGCAGTATTTT
CASSGGGTDTQYF
>.|.|TRBV7-2|TRBJ1-5
TGTGCCAGCAGCTGGGGACCGGAGAATCAGCCCCAGCATTTT
CASSWGPENQPQHF
>.|.|TRBV19|TRBJ1-1
TGTGCCAGTAGTATTCAGGTCAACACTGAAGCTTTCTTT
CASSIQVNTEAFF
>.|.|TRBV30|TRBJ2-5
TGTGCCTGGAGTGTAACCGGGATTGAGACCCAGTACTTC
CAWSVTGIETQYF
>.|.|TRBV27|TRBJ2-5
TGTGCCAGCAGTTTTGGCGTCCAAGAGACCCAGTACTTC
CASSFGVQETQYF
>TRBD2|.|TRBV7-2|TRBJ2-7
TGTGCCAGCAGTTCCGGGACTAGCTACGAGCAGTACTTC
CASSSGTSYEQYF
>.|.|TRBV29-1|TRBJ2-2
TGCAGCGGCGGACAGAAGGACGGGGAGCTGTTTTTT
CSGGQKDGELFF
>.|.|TRBV6-1|TRBJ1-3
TGTGCCAGCAGTGAAGGTCAGCTCTCTGGAAACACCATATATTTT
CASSEGQLSGNTIYF
>TRBD2|.|TRBV7-3|TRBJ2-2
TGTGCCAGCAGCCTTGCAGCGGGAGTCTCCGGGGAGCTGTTTTTT
CASSLAAGVSGELFF
>TRBD2|.|TRBV5-1|TRBJ2-2
TGCGCCAGCAGCTGGGGACTAGCCGGAGGGGAGCTGTTTTTT
CASSWGLAGGELFF
>.|.|TRBV27|TRBJ2-7
TGTGCCAGCAGTTTGGGGGCTCGTTCGGGAGAGCAGTACTTC
CASSLGARSGEQYF
>.|.|TRBV20-1|TRBJ1-1
TGCAGTGCTAGAGTGGGGAATGAAGCTTTCTTT
CSARVGNEAFF
>.|.|TRBV2|TRBJ2-3
TGTGCCAGCAGTGATCAGAGCGGAAGCACAGATACGCAGTATTTT
CASSDQSGSTDTQYF
>.|once|TRBV18|TRBJ2-7
TGTGCCAGCTCACCACCGATCCAAGGCGAGCAGTACTTC
CASSPPIQGEQYF
>TRBD2|.|TRBV6-4|TRBJ2-1
TGTGCCAGCAGTCGCGTAGCGGGGACGGGCAATGAGCAGTTCTTC
CASSRVAGTGNEQFF
>.|.|TRBV5-4|TRBJ1-2
TGTGCCAGCAGCTTGCCCATGAGCGGGGCGGGCGGCTACACCTTC
CASSLPMSGAGGYTF
>.|.|TRBV5-1|TRBJ2-7
TGCGCCAGCAGCCTCCGGACAGGGTACCTCAGCGGGACGGCCGAGCAGTACTTC
CASSLRTGYLSGTAEQYF
>TRBD2|few|TRBV27|TRBJ2-7
TGTGCCACCGGGAGGGCCCCCTACGAGCAGTACTTC
CATGRAPYEQYF
>.|.|TRBV20-1|TRBJ1-1
TGCGCGGGAGGTACAGGCCCTTTCTTT
CAGGTGPFF
>.|.|TRBV28|TRBJ1-1
TGTGCCAGCACCCTCCCCACAGTGAACACTGAAGCTTTCTTT
CASTLPTVNTEAFF
>.|.|TRBV7-8|TRBJ2-3
TGTGCCAGCAGCGCGGGACAGCAGGTTCTGGGCACAGATACGCAGTATTTT
CASSAGQQVLGTDTQYF
>.|.|TRBV6-5|TRBJ1-4
TGTGCCAGCAGTTCAACCGGGGTAACTAATGAAAAACTGTTTTTT
CASSSTGVTNEKLFF
>.|.|TRBV14|TRBJ1-1
TGTGCCAGCAGCCGCGAAATGAACACTGAAGCTTTCTTT
CASSREMNTEAFF
>.|few|TRBV5-1|TRBJ2-3
TGCGCCAGCAGCTTGTCCCGAGTTGGTGATACGCAGTATTTT
CASSLSRVGDTQYF
>.|.|TRBV9|TRBJ1-1
TGTGCCAGCAGCGAGCAGGGTGTCGATCCCCGTTTAGACACTGAAGCTTTCTTT
CASSEQGVDPRLDTEAFF
>.|.|TRBV28|TRBJ1-1
TGTGCCAGCAGTTTATCTCGGGAAACGAACACTGAAGCTTTCTTT
CASSLSRETNTEAFF
>TRBD2|.|TRBV6-1|TRBJ2-3
TGTGCCAGCAGTGAAGGTAGCGGGGAGGGACAAGATACGCAGTATTTT
CASSEGSGEGQDTQYF
>.|few|TRBV19|TRBJ1-1
TGTGCCAGTAGTACCTACGGGGTCCGCACTGAAGCTTTCTTT
CASSTYGVRTEAFF
>.|.|TRBV30|TRBJ2-5
TGTGCCTGGAGTGTATTACTGCAAGAGACCCAGTACTTC
CAWSVLLQETQYF